This TCR beta chain was found in a study of cytomegalovirus exposure and HLA in healthy donors. In germline, CDR1 is KGHSH, CDR2 LQKENI. The CDR3 loop spans 15 amino acids. The PCR contained 60 Vbeta and 13 Jbeta primers. Method: immunoSEQ multiplex PCR; TCRdb's copy keeps in-frame clones and lacks some. The sample comprises about 140,000 clones, around three quarters of which are singletons, and roughly 6% rests with the top ten. The receptor was derived from a woman aged 35 to 49 in good health and CMV-seropositive. The source material was PBMCs. The chain is built from TRBV18 and TRBJ2-5; 10 nucleotides line up with TRBD1. The end of the DNA is better explained by TRBJ2-7, so the J call may be wrong. The CDR3 sequence is CASSPGTGALYEQYF. The DNA of the CDR3 is TGTGCCAGCTCACCCGGGACAGGGGCCCTCTACGAGCAGTACTTC.